The clone carrying this T cell receptor beta chain was found a few times. Its matching antigen is unknown. TCRdb reanalysed the 5' RACE reads using MiXCR and keeps one entry per CDR3 protein. The table has a few hundred thousand distinct CDR3 sequences, approximately 14% seen once. V lost 6 bases, J lost 0 bases, and 12 bases lay in between. Germline V lookup: CDR1 DFQATT, CDR2 SNEGSKA (reference sequence). CDR3 size: 13 residues. The entry originates in a study of identical twins. Study-level points and caveats: Abundant beta clonotypes from cord blood had fewer insertions, unlike memory repertoires, which showed none. There was an excess of low generation probability in the out-of-frame alpha sequences that twins shared.

These data are also associated with another study on yellow fever vaccine responses in identical twins. That report adds: Reportedly, twins' vaccine T cell responses looked partly convergent and partly personalized.

Sequenced sample: CD4+ T cells sorted from blood. This TCR was recovered from a woman aged 18-29 years in good health. The chain recombines TRBV20-1 with TRBJ2-7; D gene unclear. Written as DNA, the CDR3 is TGCAGTGCCACTACAGCGAGCTCCTACGAGCAGTACTTC. This translates into CSATTASSYEQYF.